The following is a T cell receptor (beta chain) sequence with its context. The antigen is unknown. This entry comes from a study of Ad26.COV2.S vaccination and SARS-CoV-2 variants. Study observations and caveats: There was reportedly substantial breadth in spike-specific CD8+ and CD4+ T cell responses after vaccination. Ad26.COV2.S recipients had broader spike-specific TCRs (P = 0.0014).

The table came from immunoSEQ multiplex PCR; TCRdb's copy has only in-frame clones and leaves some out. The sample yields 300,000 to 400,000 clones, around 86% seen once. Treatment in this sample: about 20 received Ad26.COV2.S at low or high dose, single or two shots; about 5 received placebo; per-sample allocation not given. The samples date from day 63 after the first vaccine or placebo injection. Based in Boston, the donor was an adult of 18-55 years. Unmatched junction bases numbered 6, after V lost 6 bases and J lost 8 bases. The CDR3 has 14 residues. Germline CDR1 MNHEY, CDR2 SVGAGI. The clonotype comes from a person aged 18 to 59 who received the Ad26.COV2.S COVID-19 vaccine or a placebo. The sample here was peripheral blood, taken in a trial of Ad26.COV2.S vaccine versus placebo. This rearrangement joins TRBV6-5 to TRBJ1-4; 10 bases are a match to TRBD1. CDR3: CASRDRGLGEKLFF. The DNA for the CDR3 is TGTGCCAGCAGAGACAGGGGGCTCGGGGAAAAACTGTTTTTT.